The T cell receptor beta chain under discussion was sequenced for a study of early T cells in non-severe SARS-CoV-2 infection. TCRdb recomputed calls from the 5' RACE reads with MiXCR, one row per CDR3 protein. The table has roughly 53,000 distinct CDR3 sequences, more than 10% seen once. The origin of this receptor is an adult who was a healthcare worker with PCR-confirmed SARS-CoV-2 infection or an uninfected control (not recorded which). The sample here was whole blood, taken at baseline.

CDR3 nucleotides: TGTGCCAGCAGCGCTACTGGGACAGGGAGGTCCGAGCAGTACTTC. Protein product: CASSATGTGRSEQYF. The V and J genes are TRBV9 and TRBJ2-7, with 9 bases fitting TRBD1. The trim removed 3 bases at V and 6 bases at J, leaving 10 bases unmatched. Germline CDR1 reads SGDLS; CDR2 reads YYNGEE. The CDR3 totals 15 residues.